The T cell receptor beta chain under discussion was sequenced for a study of blood T cell repertoires in COVID-19. Study-level information: The United States, Italy and Spain supplied acute and convalescent COVID-19 samples. PBMCs, B-cell-depleted T cells, or T cells provided the cDNA or gDNA that made up the material.

Germline trimming cut 4 bases from V and 6 bases from J; bases unmatched to any gene: 9. Germline V lookup: CDR1 SNHLY, CDR2 FYNNEI. CDR3 length equals 15 residues. It was during active infection that Seattle patients were enrolled and then longitudinally followed. Per the original data handling: Amplification of reference gene primers was used by the study to estimate nucleated cell counts. Assay: immunoSEQ multiplex PCR; the TCRdb copy retains only in-frame clones and omits some. V, J and clone size are those of that table, while D and trimming were read from the DNA. This sample has about 180,000 clones; 70% to 85% occur once, and the top ten carry 6.5% to 7.5%.

The chain combines TRBV2 with TRBJ1-2; 9 bases align to TRBD1. Sequencing was performed on peripheral blood. The receptor was derived from an elderly man with COVID-19, enrolled during active disease. CDR3 sequence: CASSGVGTGFNGYTF. The CDR3 region has the DNA TGTGCCAGCAGTGGGGTCGGGACAGGGTTTAATGGCTACACCTTC. The variable domain in full, with the rest retrieved from reference TRBV2 and TRBJ1-2, is EPEVTQTPSHQVTQMGQEVILRCVPISNHLYFYWYRQILGQKVEFLVSFYNNEISEKSEIFDDQFSVERPDGSNFTLKIRSTKLEDSAMYFCASSGVGTGFNGYTFGSGTRLTVV.